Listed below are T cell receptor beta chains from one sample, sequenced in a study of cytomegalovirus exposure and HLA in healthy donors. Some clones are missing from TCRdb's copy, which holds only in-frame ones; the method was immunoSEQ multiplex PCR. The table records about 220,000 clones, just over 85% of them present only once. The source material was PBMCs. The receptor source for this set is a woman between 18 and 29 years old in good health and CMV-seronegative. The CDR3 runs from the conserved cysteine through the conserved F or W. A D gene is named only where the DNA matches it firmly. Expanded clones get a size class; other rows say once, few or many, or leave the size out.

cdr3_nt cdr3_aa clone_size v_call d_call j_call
TGTGCCAGCAGTGGTTTTTCAGGGGAAGTGGGAGATACGCAGTATTTT CASSGFSGEVGDTQYF - TRBV6-1 - TRBJ2-3
TGTGCCAGCTCACCAACAGGCTCCGAGGGCAATCAGCCCCAGCATTTT CASSPTGSEGNQPQHF - TRBV18 - TRBJ1-5
TGTGCCAGCAGCCAAGCGACAGGGAAGGAGAATGGCTACACCTTC CASSQATGKENGYTF - TRBV4-2 TRBD1 TRBJ1-2
TGTGCCAGCAATCCCGGGACAGGGTCCTACAATGAGCAGTTCTTC CASNPGTGSYNEQFF - TRBV27 TRBD1 TRBJ2-1
TGTGCCAGCAGTTTAGAGCAGGGCCTTAGTGGCTACACCTTC CASSLEQGLSGYTF - TRBV28 - TRBJ1-2
TGTGCCAGCAGGTCCCCGGGACTTCCACTCCAAGAGACCCAGTACTTC CASRSPGLPLQETQYF - TRBV28 - TRBJ2-5
TGCGCCAGCAGTCCGGGGAAGGGACTAGCAGCGGATACGCAGTATTTT CASSPGKGLAADTQYF - TRBV5-1 TRBD2 TRBJ2-3
TGTGCCAGCAGTGGCAGCGGGAGGGCCAAAAACATTCAGTACTTC CASSGSGRAKNIQYF - TRBV6-1 TRBD2 TRBJ2-4
TGTGCCACCAGCAGAGATCCCGGGGGGGACAATGAGCAGTTCTTC CATSRDPGGDNEQFF once TRBV15 TRBD2 TRBJ2-1
TGTGCCAGCACCCGAACAGGGATGGAGACCCAGTACTTC CASTRTGMETQYF - TRBV25-1 - TRBJ2-5
TGTGCCACCAGAGAGACAGGGATGAACTATGGCTACACCTTC CATRETGMNYGYTF - TRBV15 TRBD1 TRBJ1-2
TGTGCCACCAGCAGGGGGAGACAGGGATCAGATACGCAGTATTTT CATSRGRQGSDTQYF - TRBV15 TRBD1 TRBJ2-3
TGTGCCATCAGTGATGGACTAGCGGGAGTTTACGAGCAGTACTTC CAISDGLAGVYEQYF - TRBV10-3 TRBD2 TRBJ2-7
TGTGCCATCAGTGATGAGGGTGATAGCGGAGAGACCCAGTACTTC CAISDEGDSGETQYF - TRBV10-3 - TRBJ2-5
TGTGCCAGCAGTTTAGAGGCAGGGGGTTGGTACGAGCAGTACTTC CASSLEAGGWYEQYF once TRBV27 TRBD1 TRBJ2-7
TGTGCCAGCAGCTTAGGCCCGATAGACACCGGGGAGCTGTTTTTT CASSLGPIDTGELFF - TRBV7-9 - TRBJ2-2
TGTGCCAGCAGTGAGGGGACTAGCGTCCGCAATGAGCAGTTCTTC CASSEGTSVRNEQFF - TRBV2 TRBD2 TRBJ2-1